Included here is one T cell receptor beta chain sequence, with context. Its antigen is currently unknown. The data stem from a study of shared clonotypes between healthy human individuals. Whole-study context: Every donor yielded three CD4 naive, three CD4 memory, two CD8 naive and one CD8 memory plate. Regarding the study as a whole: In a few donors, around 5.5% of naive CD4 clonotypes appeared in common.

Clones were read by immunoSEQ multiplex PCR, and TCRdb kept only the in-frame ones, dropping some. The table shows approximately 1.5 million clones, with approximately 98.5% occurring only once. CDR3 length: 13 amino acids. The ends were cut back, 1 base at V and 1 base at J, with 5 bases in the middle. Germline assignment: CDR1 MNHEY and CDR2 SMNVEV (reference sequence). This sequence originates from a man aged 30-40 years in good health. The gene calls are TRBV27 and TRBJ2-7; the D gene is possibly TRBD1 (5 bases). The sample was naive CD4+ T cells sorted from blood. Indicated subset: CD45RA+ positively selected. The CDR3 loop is CASSLYRSYEQYF. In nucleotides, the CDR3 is TGTGCCAGCAGTTTATACAGGTCCTACGAGCAGTACTTC.